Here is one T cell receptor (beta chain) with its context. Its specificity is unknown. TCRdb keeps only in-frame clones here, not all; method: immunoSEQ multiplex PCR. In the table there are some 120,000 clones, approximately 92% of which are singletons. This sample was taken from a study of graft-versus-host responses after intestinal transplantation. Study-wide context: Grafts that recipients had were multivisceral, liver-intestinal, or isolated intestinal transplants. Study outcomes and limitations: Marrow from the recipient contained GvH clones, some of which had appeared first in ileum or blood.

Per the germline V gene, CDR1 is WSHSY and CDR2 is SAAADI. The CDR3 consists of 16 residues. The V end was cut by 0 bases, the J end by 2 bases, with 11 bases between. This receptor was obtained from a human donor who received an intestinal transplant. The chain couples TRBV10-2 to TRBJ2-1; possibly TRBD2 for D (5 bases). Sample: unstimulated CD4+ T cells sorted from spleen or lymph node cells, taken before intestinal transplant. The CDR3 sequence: CASSESERPPYNEQFF. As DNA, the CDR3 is TGCGCCAGCAGTGAGTCCGAGCGGCCTCCCTACAATGAGCAGTTCTTC.